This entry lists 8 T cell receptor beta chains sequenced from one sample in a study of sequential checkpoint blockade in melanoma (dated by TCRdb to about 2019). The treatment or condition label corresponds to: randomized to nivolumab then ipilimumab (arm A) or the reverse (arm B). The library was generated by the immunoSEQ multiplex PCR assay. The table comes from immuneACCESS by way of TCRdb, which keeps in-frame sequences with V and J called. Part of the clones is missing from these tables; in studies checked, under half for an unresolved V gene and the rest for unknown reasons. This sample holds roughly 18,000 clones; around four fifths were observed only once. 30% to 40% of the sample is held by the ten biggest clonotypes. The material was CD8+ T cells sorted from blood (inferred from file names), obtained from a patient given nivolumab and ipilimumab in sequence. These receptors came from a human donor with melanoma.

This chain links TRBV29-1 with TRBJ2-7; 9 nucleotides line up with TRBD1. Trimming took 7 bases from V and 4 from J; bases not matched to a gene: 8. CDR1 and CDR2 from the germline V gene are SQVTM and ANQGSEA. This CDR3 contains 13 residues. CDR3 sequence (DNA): TGCAGCGGCGCACCGGGACAGGGTTACGAGCAGTACTTC. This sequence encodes CSGAPGQGYEQYF.

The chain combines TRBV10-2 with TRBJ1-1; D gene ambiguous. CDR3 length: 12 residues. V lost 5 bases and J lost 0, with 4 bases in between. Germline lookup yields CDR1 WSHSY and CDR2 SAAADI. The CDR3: CASSFVNTEAFF. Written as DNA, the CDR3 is TGCGCCAGCAGTTTCGTGAACACTGAAGCTTTCTTT.

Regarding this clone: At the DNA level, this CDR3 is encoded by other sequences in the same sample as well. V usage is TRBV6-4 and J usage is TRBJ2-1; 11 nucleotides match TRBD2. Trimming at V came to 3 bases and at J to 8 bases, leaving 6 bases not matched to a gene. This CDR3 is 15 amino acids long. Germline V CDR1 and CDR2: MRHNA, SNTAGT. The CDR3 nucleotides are TGTGCCAGCAGTGAGGTAGCGGGGGGGCCCGATGAGCAGTTCTTC. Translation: CASSEVAGGPDEQFF.

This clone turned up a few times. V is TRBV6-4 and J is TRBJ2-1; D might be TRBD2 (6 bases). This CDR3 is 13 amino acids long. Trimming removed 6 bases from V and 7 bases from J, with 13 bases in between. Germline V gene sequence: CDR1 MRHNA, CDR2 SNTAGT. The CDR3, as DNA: TGTGCCAGCAGCGGGGCGGGGATTAATGAGCAGTTCTTC. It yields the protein CASSGAGINEQFF.

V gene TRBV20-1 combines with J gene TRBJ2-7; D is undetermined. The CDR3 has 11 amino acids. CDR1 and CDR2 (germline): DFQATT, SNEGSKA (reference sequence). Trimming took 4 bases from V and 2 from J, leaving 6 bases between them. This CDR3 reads CSATGAYEQYF. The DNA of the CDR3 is TGCAGTGCTACCGGAGCCTACGAGCAGTACTTC.

The CDR3 here is CASSLAPNTIYF. Here the CDR3 DNA reads TGTGCCAGTAGTTTGGCCCCAAACACCATATATTTT. The rearrangement joins TRBV19 to TRBJ1-3; D gene unclear. Germline CDR1 and CDR2: LNHDA and SQIVND (reference sequence). This CDR3 is built from 12 residues. The V and J ends lost 5 bases and 6 bases respectively, with 8 bases between them.

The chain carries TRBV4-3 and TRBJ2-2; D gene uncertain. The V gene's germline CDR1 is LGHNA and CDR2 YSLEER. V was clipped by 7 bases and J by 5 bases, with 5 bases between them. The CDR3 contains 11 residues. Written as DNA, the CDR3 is TGCGCCAGCACTCTTACCGGGGAGCTGTTTTTT. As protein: CASTLTGELFF.

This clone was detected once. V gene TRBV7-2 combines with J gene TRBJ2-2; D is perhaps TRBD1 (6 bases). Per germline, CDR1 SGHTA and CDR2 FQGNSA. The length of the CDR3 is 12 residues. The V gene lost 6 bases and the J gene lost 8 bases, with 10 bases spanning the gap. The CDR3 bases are TGTGCCAGCAGATCCGACAGGGGGGAGCTGTTTTTT. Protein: CASRSDRGELFF.